The next 30 T cell receptor beta chains were all read from a single sample in a study of cytomegalovirus exposure and HLA in healthy donors. It was with 60 Vbeta and 13 Jbeta primers that the PCR ran. Produced via immunoSEQ multiplex PCR; TCRdb's table is partial and in-frame only. The data show under 120,000 clones, around 62% seen once. The sequenced sample consisted of PBMCs. The receptors shown here come from a man aged 30 to 39 in good health and CMV-seropositive.

This clone was seen a few times. The V call is TRBV19, the J call TRBJ1-6; no reliable D call. This CDR3 is 14 amino acids long. In germline, CDR1 is LNHDA, CDR2 SQIVND (reference sequence). The ends were cut back, 9 bases at V and 7 bases at J, with 16 bases in the middle. CDR3 DNA: TGTGCCAGCCGCGGGGTTCTGGGGAATTCACCCCTCCACTTT. Residues: CASRGVLGNSPLHF. The variable domain in full, completed from reference TRBV19 and TRBJ1-6, reads DGGITQSPKYLFRKEGQNVTLSCEQNLNHDAMYWYRQDPGQGLRLIYYSQIVNDFQKGDIAEGYSVSREKKESFPLTVTSAQKNPTAFYLCASRGVLGNSPLHFGNGTRLTVT.

This clone was observed a few times. The chain uses TRBV5-1 and TRBJ1-2, with no clear D. Germline-derived CDR1 and CDR2 are SGHRS and YFSETQ. The CDR3 covers 13 residues. Deletions cut 0 bases from V and 5 bases from J, with 8 bases between. The DNA of the CDR3 is TGCGCCAGCAGCTTGGGAGAGGTTTATGGCTACACCTTC. Translating gives CASSLGEVYGYTF.

This clone occurred once. V usage is TRBV7-2 and J usage is TRBJ2-7; possibly TRBD2 for D (5 bases). This CDR3 spans 14 amino acids. From germline, CDR1 is SGHTA and CDR2 FQGNSA. Trimming cost V 1 base and J 2 bases, with 9 bases left between them. CDR3 DNA: TGTGCCAGCAGCTTAGACGGCGGGCCCTACGAGCAGTACTTC. Translation gives CASSLDGGPYEQYF.

This clone was recorded only once. The V call is TRBV11-3, the J call TRBJ2-5; 8 bases are shared with TRBD2. The length of the CDR3 is 15 residues. The J segment lost 4 bases and the V segment lost 4 bases, leaving 8 bases of the junction unmatched. The germline V gene has CDR1 SGHNT and CDR2 YENEEA. As DNA, the CDR3 is TGTGCCAGCAGCTCACCCGGGGGGGTGGGAGAGACCCAGTACTTC. This sequence encodes CASSSPGGVGETQYF.

V and J are TRBV15 and TRBJ2-5, with D possibly matching TRBD2 (6 bases). This CDR3 comprises 14 residues. Trimming took 0 bases from V and 4 from J, leaving 9 bases between them. In germline, CDR1 is LNHNV, CDR2 YYDKDF (reference sequence). CDR3 sequence reads: CATSRETSIETQYF. CDR3 in DNA: TGTGCCACCAGCAGAGAAACTAGCATAGAGACCCAGTACTTC.

This clone was seen more than once but under ten times. The rearrangement links TRBV5-6 to TRBJ2-3; 13 nucleotides align to TRBD2. Germline loops: CDR1 SGHDT, CDR2 YYEEEE. The CDR3 is 16 residues long. V shed 4 bases and J 1 base; nucleotides not matched to a gene: 3. CDR3 sequence: CASSPGLAGGTDTQYF. The CDR3 coding sequence is TGTGCCAGCAGCCCTGGACTAGCGGGGGGCACAGATACGCAGTATTTT.

The rearrangement joins TRBV11-2 to TRBJ1-3, with a weak D call TRBD1 (6 bases). Germline assignment: CDR1 SGHAT and CDR2 FQNNGV. The CDR3 runs 16 residues. The germline V and J ends were trimmed by 7 bases and 1 base, with 17 bases remaining between them. The CDR3: CASTFPGTGSGNTIYF. The CDR3 bases are TGTGCCAGCACCTTCCCCGGAACAGGGTCTGGAAACACCATATATTTT.

In this sample, this clone turned up a few times. The rearrangement joins TRBV4-1 to TRBJ2-1; D is unclear. CDR3 length equals 15 residues. V lost 1 base, J lost 4 bases, and 11 bases lay in between. Germline V gives CDR1 MGHRA, CDR2 YSYEKL. The CDR3 sequence: CASSQVQTIYNEQFF. The DNA for the CDR3 is TGCGCCAGCAGCCAAGTACAGACCATTTACAATGAGCAGTTCTTC.

The CDR3 sequence: CATSRVQGNGYTF. The CDR3 coding sequence is TGTGCCACCTCGAGGGTTCAGGGGAATGGCTACACCTTC. This chain uses TRBV27 with TRBJ1-2; the D gene is possibly TRBD1 (6 bases). This CDR3 spans 13 amino acids. Trimming cost V 10 bases and J 6 bases, with 18 bases left between them. Germline V lookup: CDR1 MNHEY, CDR2 SMNVEV (reference sequence).

This chain links TRBV30 with TRBJ2-1; TRBD2 matches 13 bases. With V trimmed by 0 bases and J by 4 bases, 6 bases remained unmatched. Germline V lookup: CDR1 GTSNPN, CDR2 SVGIG (reference sequence). CDR3 length equals 17 residues. The CDR3 DNA reads TGTGCCTGGAGTGTCCGGATACTAGCGGGGGGGTACAATGAGCAGTTCTTC. Translated: CAWSVRILAGGYNEQFF.

CDR3 DNA sequence: TGTGCCAGCAGCCTCTACAATGAGCAGTTCTTC. Protein sequence: CASSLYNEQFF. The V call is TRBV5-4, the J call TRBJ2-1; D is uncertain. V was cut by 4 bases and J by 3 bases, with 2 bases left in between. The CDR3 extends over 11 amino acids. Germline V gene data show CDR1 as SGHNT and CDR2 as YYREEE (reference sequence).

The chain joins TRBV11-1 to TRBJ2-1; tentatively, D is TRBD2 (5 bases). The CDR3 spans 15 residues. V lost 0 bases and J lost 9, with 15 bases in between. In germline, CDR1 is SGHAT, CDR2 FQDESV (reference sequence). The CDR3 nucleotides are TGTGCCAGCAGCTTAGCCGTACACAATGCGGGTGAGCAGTTCTTC. As protein: CASSLAVHNAGEQFF.

The rearrangement uses TRBV2 and TRBJ2-2; 8 nucleotides agree with TRBD1. CDR1 and CDR2 (germline): SNHLY, FYNNEI. CDR3 size: 14 residues. Losses at the gene ends were 6 bases for V and 5 bases for J; bases not matched to a gene: 5. The DNA of the CDR3 is TGTGCCAGCAGGGACAGGGCGAGGACCGGGGAGCTGTTTTTT. Its protein product is CASRDRARTGELFF.

V usage is TRBV27 and J usage is TRBJ2-7, with 7 bases fitting TRBD1. The CDR3 spans 13 residues. Germline V lookup: CDR1 MNHEY, CDR2 SMNVEV (reference sequence). Trimming at V came to 6 bases and at J to 5 bases, leaving 7 bases not matched to a gene. In nucleotides, the CDR3 is TGTGCCAGCAGCCGGGACAGTTTCAACGAGCAGTACTTC. Translation gives CASSRDSFNEQYF.

The J gene is TRBJ2-7, the V gene TRBV13; D is possibly TRBD1 (5 bases). The V end lost 5 bases, the J end lost 3 bases, and 11 bases lay between the germline ends. This CDR3 is built from 13 residues. Germline lookup yields CDR1 PRHDT and CDR2 FYEKMQ (reference sequence). CDR3 nucleotide sequence: TGTGCCAGCAGCCCCCAGGACATCTACGAGCAGTACTTC. Its protein product is CASSPQDIYEQYF.

This sequence joins TRBV6-5 and TRBJ2-7; possibly TRBD1 for D (5 bases). This CDR3 has 13 amino acids. Deletions cut 3 bases from V and 6 bases from J, with 12 bases between. From germline, CDR1 is MNHEY and CDR2 SVGAGI. CDR3: CASSYFQGSEQYF. The CDR3 DNA sequence: TGTGCCAGCAGTTATTTTCAGGGAAGCGAGCAGTACTTC.

CDR3 DNA: TGTGCCAGCCAACCCAACAGATTCATGAACACTGAAGCTTTCTTT. Protein: CASQPNRFMNTEAFF. The rearrangement links TRBV19 to TRBJ1-1; D not certain. This CDR3 spans 15 amino acids. Germline lookup yields CDR1 LNHDA and CDR2 SQIVND (reference sequence). Trimming shortened V by 9 bases and J by 0 bases, and 17 bases separated the two germline ends.

The chain has TRBV9 and TRBJ2-3; tentatively, D is TRBD2 (6 bases). Looked up from germline, CDR1 is SGDLS and CDR2 is YYNGEE. The CDR3 is 15 amino acids. Deletions cut 3 bases from V and 6 bases from J, with 17 bases between. The CDR3 loop reads CASSEGTFPGDTQYF. DNA for the CDR3: TGTGCCAGCAGCGAGGGGACTTTCCCCGGGGATACGCAGTATTTT.

CDR3 in amino acids: CASSLSGGDDTQYF. The CDR3 nucleotides are TGTGCCAGCAGCCTTAGCGGGGGGGATGATACGCAGTATTTT. The rearrangement uses TRBV11-3 and TRBJ2-3; 11 bases align to TRBD2. The CDR3 totals 14 residues. Germline CDR1 reads SGHNT; CDR2 reads YENEEA. With 5 bases clipped from V and 6 bases from J, the junction kept 4 bases outside the gene matches. The full variable domain, its missing parts supplied by reference TRBV11-3 and TRBJ2-3, is EAGVVQSPRYKIIEKKQPVAFWCNPISGHNTLYWYLQNLGQGPELLIRYENEEAVDDSQLPKDRFSAERLKGVDSTLKIQPAELGDSAVYLCASSLSGGDDTQYFGPGTRLTVL.

This chain connects TRBV5-4 to TRBJ2-1, with TRBD2 matching over 8 bases. The CDR3 has 15 residues. CDR1 SGHNT and CDR2 YYREEE come from the germline V gene (reference sequence). V gave up 7 bases and J gave up 4 bases; unmatched junction bases: 10. The CDR3 region has the DNA TGTGCCAGCCGTCCTCATAGCGGGGCTTACAATGAGCAGTTCTTC. Protein sequence: CASRPHSGAYNEQFF.

The chain is built from TRBV19 and TRBJ1-6, with TRBD1 identical over 7 bases. CDR1 is LNHDA and CDR2 is SQIVND in the germline V gene (reference sequence). This CDR3 region has 15 residues. Losses at the gene ends were 7 bases for V and 7 bases for J; bases not matched to a gene: 10. The CDR3 is CASTYRDSPNSPLHF. The CDR3 region has the DNA TGTGCCAGTACTTATAGGGACAGCCCCAATTCACCCCTCCACTTT.

The table lists this clone with a few counts. This sequence joins TRBV30 and TRBJ1-4; 10 bases are a match to TRBD1. V lost 5 bases and J lost 8; bases outside the gene matches: 2. CDR1 and CDR2 from the germline V gene are GTSNPN and SVGIG (reference sequence). The CDR3 extends over 12 amino acids. The CDR3: CAWDRGQEKLFF. The CDR3, as DNA: TGTGCCTGGGACAGGGGGCAAGAAAAACTGTTTTTT.

This clone was found a few times. In nucleotides, the CDR3 is TGTGCCAGCTCACCAGGGACAGCCGAGCAGTTCTTC. It specifies CASSPGTAEQFF. The chain employs TRBV18 and TRBJ2-1; 7 nucleotides align to TRBD1. Per the germline V gene, CDR1 is KGHSH and CDR2 is LQKENI. The CDR3 contains 12 residues. With 2 bases clipped from V and 10 bases from J, the junction kept 2 bases outside the gene matches.

This chain uses TRBV7-9 with TRBJ1-5, with 10 positions matching TRBD1. The CDR3 contains 15 residues. Germline V gene sequence: CDR1 SEHNR, CDR2 FQNEAQ (reference sequence). With V trimmed by 5 bases and J by 7 bases, 8 bases remained unmatched. Here the CDR3 DNA reads TGTGCCAGCAGCGCCACGGGACAGGGGAGCCAGCCCCAGCATTTT. This encodes CASSATGQGSQPQHF.

The chain is built from TRBV7-9 and TRBJ1-4; D gene uncertain. The CDR3 spans 15 residues. Germline V lookup: CDR1 SEHNR, CDR2 FQNEAQ (reference sequence). V was pared by 5 bases and J by 4 bases, with 14 bases between. The CDR3 coding sequence is TGTGCCAGCAGCCCCGCGGCCGTAGATAATGAAAAACTGTTTTTT. The encoded protein is CASSPAAVDNEKLFF.

Turning to this clone: The sample has other DNA sequences that encode this CDR3 too. The chain links TRBV11-2 to TRBJ2-7, with TRBD1 matching 7 bases. Germline V gene data show CDR1 as SGHAT and CDR2 as FQNNGV. The CDR3 is 15 residues long. V lost 6 bases and J lost 3; bases outside the gene matches: 11. CDR3 coding DNA: TGTGCCAGCAGGGACATCCGGGACAGACACTACGAGCAGTACTTC. It is translated as CASRDIRDRHYEQYF.

The chain couples TRBV2 to TRBJ1-6; 8 positions match TRBD1. Unmatched junction bases numbered 5, after V lost 4 bases and J lost 9 bases. CDR3 size: 14 residues. Germline CDR1 reads SNHLY; CDR2 reads FYNNEI. In DNA, the CDR3 is TGTGCCAGCAGTGGGGGACAGGCTAGTTCACCCCTCCACTTT. Translating gives CASSGGQASSPLHF.

This clone has a handful of counts. V is TRBV5-4 and J is TRBJ2-5, with a tentative D call TRBD2 (6 bases). The CDR3 is made up of 13 amino acids. With 4 bases removed from V and 4 bases from J, the gap between germline ends came to 11 bases. Germline V CDR1 and CDR2: SGHNT, YYREEE (reference sequence). Here the CDR3 DNA reads TGTGCCAGCAGCCCGGTGGGGGGAGAGACCCAGTACTTC. Translating gives CASSPVGGETQYF.

The gene calls are TRBV29-1 and TRBJ1-2; D possibly corresponds to TRBD1 (5 bases). The length of the CDR3 is 15 residues. Germline V lookup: CDR1 SQVTM, CDR2 ANQGSEA. Between the trimmed V and J ends, which lost 3 bases and 2 bases, there was a span of 16 bases. The CDR3 DNA sequence: TGCAGCGTTGACGCCTCAAGGAGGGGAAACTATGGCTACACCTTC. Translated, it gives CSVDASRRGNYGYTF.

V is TRBV6-1 and J is TRBJ2-5, with 7 bases fitting TRBD1. Germline values: CDR1 MNHNS, CDR2 SASEGT. V trimming: 5 bases; J trimming: 1 base; junction bases outside the gene matches: 7. There are 15 residues in the CDR3. CDR3 nucleotides: TGTGCCAGCAGTAACCATGGGACAGCCCAAGAGACCCAGTACTTC. As protein: CASSNHGTAQETQYF.